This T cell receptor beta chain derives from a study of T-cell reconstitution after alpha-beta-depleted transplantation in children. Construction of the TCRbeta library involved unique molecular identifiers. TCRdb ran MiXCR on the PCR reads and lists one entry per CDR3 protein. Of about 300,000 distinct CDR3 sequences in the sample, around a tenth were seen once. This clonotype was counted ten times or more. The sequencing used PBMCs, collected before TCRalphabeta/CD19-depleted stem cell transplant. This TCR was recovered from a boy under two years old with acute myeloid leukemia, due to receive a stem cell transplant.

CDR3 protein: CASTYSSYNEQFF. The CDR3 DNA reads TGTGCCAGCACGTATAGCTCCTACAATGAGCAGTTCTTC. The gene calls are TRBV6-4 and TRBJ2-1, with no clear D. This CDR3 comprises 13 residues. Per the germline V gene, CDR1 is MRHNA and CDR2 is SNTAGT. Between the trimmed V and J ends, which lost 7 bases and 0 bases, there was a span of 7 bases.